This passage covers 9 T cell receptor beta chains from one sample sequenced in a study of cytomegalovirus exposure and HLA in healthy donors. Amplification used 60 Vbeta primers and 13 Jbeta primers. The method was immunoSEQ multiplex PCR; TCRdb's version includes in-frame clones alone and lacks a portion of them. The sample holds 70,000 or so clones. The sample taken for sequencing was PBMCs. The receptors shown here come from a female donor in good health and CMV-seropositive.

V gene TRBV19 combines with J gene TRBJ1-1; D is perhaps TRBD1 (5 bases). This CDR3 spans 14 amino acids. Per the germline V gene, CDR1 is LNHDA and CDR2 is SQIVND (reference sequence). The ends were cut back, 5 bases at V and 1 base at J, with 11 bases in the middle. The CDR3: CASSSPDRNTEAFF. CDR3 sequence (DNA): TGTGCCAGTAGTTCCCCCGACAGGAACACTGAAGCTTTCTTT. The full variable domain, in which reference TRBV19 and TRBJ1-1 provide the parts outside the CDR3, is DGGITQSPKYLFRKEGQNVTLSCEQNLNHDAMYWYRQDPGQGLRLIYYSQIVNDFQKGDIAEGYSVSREKKESFPLTVTSAQKNPTAFYLCASSSPDRNTEAFFGQGTRLTVV.

The chain combines TRBV18 with TRBJ2-5; D perhaps matches TRBD2 (6 bases). The J call may be wrong; the DNA end is better matched by TRBJ2-7. The CDR3 length is 14 residues. The germline gives CDR1 KGHSH, CDR2 LQKENI. The CDR3 DNA follows: TGTGCCAGCTCACCCGTCGGAGGGTGGGACGAGCAGTACTTC. Translation: CASSPVGGWDEQYF.

The chain has TRBV7-9 and TRBJ2-1; TRBD2 matches 8 bases. Losses at the gene ends were 5 bases for V and 8 bases for J; bases not matched to a gene: 11. The CDR3 covers 15 residues. Per germline, CDR1 SEHNR and CDR2 FQNEAQ (reference sequence). The DNA for the CDR3 is TGTGCCAGCAGCCCGGGGGGGGAGGGTGTTGATGAGCAGTTCTTC. The encoded protein is CASSPGGEGVDEQFF.

The V call is TRBV5-5, the J call TRBJ1-5; the D gene is possibly TRBD1 (6 bases). V gave up 4 bases and J gave up 9 bases, with 20 bases separating them. The germline gives CDR1 SGHKS, CDR2 YYEKEE (reference sequence). This CDR3 is built from 15 residues. The CDR3 is CASSRTTDSLRPQHF. The CDR3, as DNA: TGTGCCAGCAGCAGAACAACGGACAGCCTGAGGCCCCAGCATTTT.

This rearrangement joins TRBV30 to TRBJ2-5, with D perhaps matching TRBD2 (6 bases). The CDR3 sequence is 13 residues long. Trimming cost V 0 bases and J 3 bases, with 8 bases left between them. Looked up from germline, CDR1 is GTSNPN and CDR2 is SVGIG (reference sequence). The CDR3 loop is CAWSVGLEETQYF. DNA for the CDR3: TGTGCCTGGAGTGTGGGACTGGAAGAGACCCAGTACTTC. The full variable domain, rest sourced from reference TRBV30 and TRBJ2-5, is SQTIHQWPATLVQPVGSPLSLECTVEGTSNPNLYWYRQAAGRGLQLLFYSVGIGQISSEVPQNLSASRPQDRQFILSSKKLLLSDSGFYLCAWSVGLEETQYFGPGTRLLVL.

The V call is TRBV29-1, the J call TRBJ1-1; D is unresolved. CDR3 size: 11 residues. The V and J ends lost 6 bases and 5 bases respectively, with 10 bases between them. Germline loops: CDR1 SQVTM, CDR2 ANQGSEA. CDR3 nucleotides: TGCAGCGTCGCCGTGGCAACTGAAGCTTTCTTT. Its protein is CSVAVATEAFF.

This chain connects TRBV30 to TRBJ2-3, with 10 bases that match TRBD2. Germline V gene data show CDR1 as GTSNPN and CDR2 as SVGIG (reference sequence). The ends lost 4 bases at V and 1 base at J; junction bases unmatched: 2. This CDR3 is built from 14 residues. CDR3 region: CAWTSGGRTDTQYF. The CDR3, as DNA: TGTGCCTGGACTAGCGGGGGCCGCACAGATACGCAGTATTTT.

V usage is TRBV6-1 and J usage is TRBJ2-2; maybe TRBD2 (6 bases). CDR3 length: 14 residues. V was shortened by 6 bases and J by 0 bases, with 8 bases between the two germline ends. Germline assignment: CDR1 MNHNS and CDR2 SASEGT. CDR3 loop: CASRGTPNTGELFF. CDR3 coding DNA: TGTGCCAGCAGGGGGACTCCGAACACCGGGGAGCTGTTTTTT.

V usage is TRBV28 and J usage is TRBJ1-1, with D hard to call. The CDR3 contains 12 residues. V shed 8 bases and J shed 1 base, with 8 bases lying between them. The V gene's germline CDR1 is MDHEN and CDR2 SYDVKM. For the CDR3, the DNA is TGTGCCAGCTTTAGGAGGAACACTGAAGCTTTCTTT. Protein: CASFRRNTEAFF.